A selection of T cell receptor beta chains follows, all from one sample in a study of blood T cell repertoires in COVID-19. Only in-frame clones appear in the TCRdb table, and some are missing; sequencing was by immunoSEQ multiplex PCR. Of 40,000 to 50,000 clones in the sample, about 86% were seen once. Sequencing was done on a sample of peripheral blood. These receptor sequences come from a man in his forties with active COVID-19. Both conserved end residues are part of each CDR3.

cdr3_length,j_call,v_call,cdr3_aa
16,TRBJ1-6,TRBV7-9,CASRPERQGPNSPLHF
15,TRBJ1-1,TRBV6-5,CASSLSQGANTEAFF
14,TRBJ1-3,TRBV25-1,CASSGQFYGNTIYF
17,TRBJ2-3,TRBV3-1/TRBV3-2,CASSQGRRTSGTDTQYF
14,TRBJ1-5,TRBV27,CAVGSTYSNQPQHF
15,TRBJ2-7,TRBV15,CATSRVGKTDWGQYF
16,TRBJ2-3,TRBV7-9,CASYPSAGGSTDTQYF
15,TRBJ2-7,TRBV25-1,CASSDPATPSAEQYF
13,TRBJ1-1,TRBV2,CASSARVNTEAFF
13,TRBJ1-1,TRBV5-1,CASSRELNTEAFF
13,TRBJ2-2,TRBV6-4,CASSDSESGELFF
15,TRBJ2-3,TRBV3-1/TRBV3-2,CASSQGERGIDTQYF
13,TRBJ1-1,TRBV30,CAWSGQLNTEAFF
17,TRBJ1-2,TRBV5-5,CASSDNPTGNNYNGYTF
13,TRBJ2-7,TRBV19,CASSGGRSYEQYF
17,TRBJ2-3,TRBV14,CASSQVSAGLVTDTQYF
16,TRBJ2-7,TRBV6-1,CASSERSFRVIYEQYF
15,TRBJ2-5,TRBV15,CATSRGRRGQETQYF
13,TRBJ2-3,TRBV9,CASSSPSKDTQYF
13,TRBJ2-3,TRBV9,CASSPQIADTQYF
18,TRBJ2-7,TRBV28,CASSSSGTSGRALYEQYF
13,TRBJ1-4,TRBV19,CASSNTENEKLFF
15,TRBJ2-5,TRBV6-2/TRBV6-3,CASSTYTSGKETQYF
12,TRBJ2-1,TRBV2,CASSLDRAEQFF
16,TRBJ2-3,TRBV28,CASSPSSGAGTDTQYF
14,TRBJ2-5,TRBV27,CASSLSGGEETQYF
14,TRBJ1-2,TRBV6-1,CASSEGQGTYGYTF
15,TRBJ1-2,TRBV18,CASSAGTGNNYGYTF
13,TRBJ2-6,TRBV12-3/TRBV12-4,CASVYSGANVLTF
14,TRBJ1-4,TRBV5-1,CASGIGATNEKLFF
11,TRBJ2-1,TRBV20-1,CSAGGVQTQFF
14,TRBJ1-1,TRBV5-1,CASSLAQVPTEAFF
14,TRBJ1-2,TRBV9,CASSADGSNYGYTF
16,TRBJ2-1,TRBV11-2,CASSSFTSGNHNEQFF
16,TRBJ2-6,TRBV7-9,CASSSGHRSGANVLTF
14,TRBJ2-1,TRBV30,CAWSGTSGHNEQFF
13,TRBJ2-6,TRBV18,CAGLASGANVLTF
16,TRBJ2-7,TRBV5-4,CASRNRDRGRAYEQYF
18,TRBJ1-3,TRBV5-5,CASSWEGLGKGSGNTIYF
15,TRBJ1-1,TRBV9,CASSVVGTARTEAFF
17,TRBJ1-1,TRBV5-4,CASSLEQGRVGNTEAFF
19,TRBJ2-1,TRBV11-3,CASSPGASSGSPSYNEQFF
14,TRBJ1-3,TRBV15,CATSDQGGGNTIYF
16,TRBJ2-1,TRBV13,CASRLYGQSSYNEQFF
15,TRBJ2-1,TRBV9,CASSVQGAAYNEQFF
11,TRBJ2-4,TRBV10-1,CAPRDRGIGYF
18,TRBJ2-1,TRBV4-1,CASSQDRRLAGVANEQFF
14,TRBJ2-5,TRBV3-1/TRBV3-2,CASSQEGTLETQYF
15,TRBJ2-3,TRBV9,CASIGLADPPDTQYF
15,TRBJ2-5,TRBV5-4,CASSRTGPAQETQYF
14,TRBJ2-7,TRBV6-5,CASSRAGVLYEQYF